In this sample, the clone carrying this T cell receptor (beta chain) turned up many times. From the 5' RACE reads, TCRdb called clonotypes with MiXCR, one entry per CDR3 protein. Of approximately 5,200 distinct CDR3 sequences detected, under 3.5% appear once; the ten largest clones hold about 24%. These data originate in a study of spatial heterogeneity in lung cancer. Germline lookup yields CDR1 DFQATT and CDR2 SNEGSKA (reference sequence). This CDR3 is built from 12 residues. The V and J ends lost 5 bases and 8 bases, in that order; junction bases with no gene match: 6. Time point of the sample: sample taken at primary tumor resection.

Source: normal lung tissue next to the tumor, taken at surgery. The sequence was obtained from a male donor with early-stage non-small cell lung cancer. The rearrangement links TRBV20-1 to TRBJ2-4; 7 nucleotides match TRBD1. CDR3: CSAPRQGDIQYF. Written as DNA, the CDR3 is TGCAGTGCTCCGAGGCAGGGGGACATTCAGTACTTC.